A single sample gave rise to the 20 T cell receptor beta chains below, sequenced in a study of blood T cell repertoires in COVID-19. The protocol was immunoSEQ multiplex PCR, while the TCRdb copy is restricted to in-frame clones and leaves out a portion. Here the sample spans under 200,000 clones, 84% being singletons. Sequencing input: peripheral blood. The receptors originated from a man between 18 and 29 years old with active or convalescent COVID-19.

The chain couples TRBV20-1 to TRBJ1-1, with unresolved D. The germline CDR1 and CDR2 sequences are DFQATT and SNEGSKA (reference sequence). Trimming left V 5 bases short and J 4 bases short, with 8 bases between. The CDR3 is 11 residues long. The CDR3 DNA follows: TGCAGTGCTGGAGTGAGCACTGAAGCTTTCTTT. Residues: CSAGVSTEAFF.

This clone was found a few times. The rearrangement uses TRBV19 and TRBJ2-1; 9 bases are shared with TRBD1. CDR3 length: 18 amino acids. Looked up from germline, CDR1 is LNHDA and CDR2 is SQIVND (reference sequence). J was trimmed by 6 bases and V by 7 bases; bases with no gene match: 19. The CDR3 coding sequence is TGTGCCAGTAAAGGGACAGGGAGGTCGGACTTCCGGCTCAATGAGCAGTTCTTC. As protein: CASKGTGRSDFRLNEQFF.

J is TRBJ2-7 and V is TRBV5-6; 13 bases fit TRBD2. V lost 2 bases, J lost 7 bases, and 12 bases stayed unmatched. The CDR3 is made up of 17 amino acids. Germline V gene data show CDR1 as SGHDT and CDR2 as YYEEEE. In DNA form, the CDR3 reads TGTGCCAGCAGCTTACTGACTAGCGGGGGGACCTCGCGGGAGCAGTACTTC. Translated, it gives CASSLLTSGGTSREQYF.

CDR3 nucleotide sequence: TGTGCCAGTAGCTTCGGGTTTAACAATGAGCAGTTCTTC. Its protein is CASSFGFNNEQFF. The rearrangement uses TRBV19 and TRBJ2-1; D ambiguous. This CDR3 comprises 13 residues. Trimming removed 6 bases from V and 5 bases from J, with 11 bases in between. Germline CDR1 LNHDA, CDR2 SQIVND (reference sequence).

The sample holds one count of this clone. The rearrangement joins TRBV29-1 to TRBJ2-1; 8 nucleotides line up with TRBD2. CDR3 size: 14 residues. V shed 4 bases and J 4 bases; nucleotides not matched to a gene: 6. The germline V gene encodes CDR1 SQVTM and CDR2 ANQGSEA. CDR3 sequence: CSVGGGRFYNEQFF. The CDR3 bases are TGCAGCGTTGGAGGCGGGAGGTTTTACAATGAGCAGTTCTTC.

V and J are TRBV29-1 and TRBJ1-1, with 9 bases lining up with TRBD1. The V and J ends lost 4 bases and 9 bases, in that order; junction bases with no gene match: 12. Germline CDR1 is SQVTM and CDR2 is ANQGSEA. This CDR3 comprises 14 residues. DNA for the CDR3: TGCAGCGTTGTCCCTGGACAGGGGATCTTAAAAGCTTTCTTT. Amino acids: CSVVPGQGILKAFF.

This clone appeared a few times. V usage is TRBV2 and J usage is TRBJ1-6; D perhaps matches TRBD1 (5 bases). Per germline, CDR1 SNHLY and CDR2 FYNNEI. CDR3 size: 15 residues. Trimming took 3 bases from V and 5 from J, leaving 11 bases between them. CDR3 DNA: TGTGCCAGCAGTGACCCAGGGCCCCATAATTCACCCCTCCACTTT. Residues: CASSDPGPHNSPLHF.

V usage is TRBV7-9 and J usage is TRBJ2-5; a possible D gene is TRBD1 (6 bases). The CDR3 is 13 amino acids. The V end lost 2 bases, the J end lost 5 bases, and 9 bases lay between the germline ends. Germline lookup yields CDR1 SEHNR and CDR2 FQNEAQ (reference sequence). CDR3 nucleotide sequence: TGTGCCAGCAGCTTATCAGGGGTTGAGACCCAGTACTTC. Translation: CASSLSGVETQYF.

The rearrangement uses TRBV13 and TRBJ2-6, with D hard to call. The V gene lost 6 bases and the J gene lost 2 bases, with 11 bases spanning the gap. The CDR3 is 15 residues long. Germline V gene lookup returns CDR1 PRHDT and CDR2 FYEKMQ (reference sequence). CDR3 protein: CASRRPGTGANVLTF. CDR3 nucleotide sequence: TGTGCCAGCAGGCGACCAGGTACTGGGGCCAACGTCCTGACTTTC.

The chain carries TRBV3-1 (or the pseudogene TRBV3-2) and TRBJ2-5; D is unclear. This CDR3 is 16 amino acids long. Trimming took off 1 base at V and 3 bases at J, with 15 bases between the two ends. In germline, CDR1 is LGHDT, CDR2 YNNKEL (reference sequence). Here the CDR3 reads CASSQGGSPAKETQYF. The CDR3 nucleotides read TGTGCCAGCAGCCAAGGAGGATCCCCGGCAAAAGAGACCCAGTACTTC.

The chain is built from TRBV6-5 and TRBJ1-2; maybe TRBD1 (5 bases). The CDR3 is 16 amino acids. Germline CDR1 is MNHEY and CDR2 is SVGAGI. The V end was cut by 4 bases, the J end by 4 bases, with 19 bases between. This CDR3 reads CASSSSLGREGYGYTF. The CDR3 DNA reads TGTGCCAGCAGTTCATCACTTGGCAGGGAGGGCTATGGCTACACCTTC.

This clone appeared a single time. The gene calls are TRBV7-2 and TRBJ2-4; 9 bases line up with TRBD1. With 5 bases clipped from V and 4 bases from J, the junction kept 3 bases outside the gene matches. The CDR3 consists of 14 residues. Germline CDR1 is SGHTA and CDR2 is FQGNSA. Here the CDR3 DNA reads TGTGCCAGCAGCCCCGGGACAGGGAAAAACATTCAGTACTTC. Translated, it gives CASSPGTGKNIQYF.

The V and J genes are TRBV18 and TRBJ1-1; D gene unclear. Per germline, CDR1 KGHSH and CDR2 LQKENI. This CDR3 spans 15 amino acids. V lost 0 bases and J 0 bases, leaving 8 bases between the germline ends. In nucleotides, the CDR3 is TGTGCCAGCTCACCACCGAGAGTTATGAACACTGAAGCTTTCTTT. Its protein is CASSPPRVMNTEAFF.

This clone was detected only once. The chain combines TRBV6-6 with TRBJ2-1; D is uncertain. This CDR3 has 13 residues. Looked up from germline, CDR1 is MNHNY and CDR2 is SVGAGI (reference sequence). The V end lost 6 bases, the J end lost 3 bases, and 9 bases lay between the germline ends. The CDR3 DNA is TGTGCCAGCAGGCAAACAGACTACAATGAGCAGTTCTTC. It translates to CASRQTDYNEQFF.

The CDR3 nucleotides are TGTGCCAGTAGTATAAGTGGTCAGGGCCCAGATACGCAGTATTTT. Protein sequence: CASSISGQGPDTQYF. The rearrangement links TRBV19 to TRBJ2-3; a possible D gene is TRBD1 (5 bases). This CDR3 has 15 residues. The V end lost 2 bases, the J end lost 4 bases, and 13 bases lay between the germline ends. The germline gives CDR1 LNHDA, CDR2 SQIVND (reference sequence).

The rearrangement links TRBV19 to TRBJ1-1; possible D gene TRBD1, 6 bases. Trimming left V 5 bases short and J 4 bases short, with 11 bases between. Per the germline V gene, CDR1 is LNHDA and CDR2 is SQIVND (reference sequence). The CDR3 covers 13 residues. CDR3 sequence (DNA): TGTGCCAGTAGTCAACAGGGTTCCACTGAAGCTTTCTTT. Its translation is CASSQQGSTEAFF. Full variable domain (outside the CDR3, taken from reference TRBV19 and TRBJ1-1): DGGITQSPKYLFRKEGQNVTLSCEQNLNHDAMYWYRQDPGQGLRLIYYSQIVNDFQKGDIAEGYSVSREKKESFPLTVTSAQKNPTAFYLCASSQQGSTEAFFGQGTRLTVV.

This chain uses TRBV7-8 with TRBJ2-7; no reliable D call. The CDR3 covers 11 residues. Germline V gives CDR1 SGHVS, CDR2 FQNEAQ. V gave up 2 bases and J gave up 4 bases, with 3 bases separating them. As DNA, the CDR3 is TGTGCCAGCAGCTTACAATACGAGCAGTACTTC. The encoded protein is CASSLQYEQYF. Variable domain in full (rest from reference TRBV7-8 and TRBJ2-7): GAGVSQSPRYKVAKRGQDVALRCDPISGHVSLFWYQQALGQGPEFLTYFQNEAQLDKSGLPSDRFFAERPEGSVSTLKIQRTQQEDSAVYLCASSLQYEQYFGPGTRLTVT.

The chain recombines TRBV7-3 with TRBJ2-1; 7 bases map to TRBD2. CDR3 length equals 15 residues. The germline CDR1 and CDR2 sequences are SGHTA and FQGTGA. The J segment lost 7 bases and the V segment lost 1 base, leaving 7 bases of the junction unmatched. CDR3: CASSLIAGEGNEQFF. Here the CDR3 DNA reads TGTGCCAGCAGCTTAATCGCGGGAGAGGGTAATGAGCAGTTCTTC.

The chain has TRBV19 and TRBJ1-5; D is unresolved. This CDR3 has 13 residues. V lost 5 bases to trimming and J lost 4 bases, with 9 bases between them. Germline loops: CDR1 LNHDA, CDR2 SQIVND (reference sequence). The DNA of the CDR3 is TGTGCCAGTAGTGAGTCACCTAATCAGCCCCAGCATTTT. Its protein product is CASSESPNQPQHF.

The V and J genes are TRBV3-1 (or the pseudogene TRBV3-2) and TRBJ2-7; perhaps TRBD2 as D (5 bases). Germline V gene sequence: CDR1 LGHDT, CDR2 YNNKEL (reference sequence). CDR3 length equals 13 residues. The V end was cut by 1 base, the J end by 5 bases, with 9 bases between. The DNA for the CDR3 is TGTGCCAGCAGCCAAGCTGCGGGCCACGAGCAGTACTTC. It specifies CASSQAAGHEQYF.